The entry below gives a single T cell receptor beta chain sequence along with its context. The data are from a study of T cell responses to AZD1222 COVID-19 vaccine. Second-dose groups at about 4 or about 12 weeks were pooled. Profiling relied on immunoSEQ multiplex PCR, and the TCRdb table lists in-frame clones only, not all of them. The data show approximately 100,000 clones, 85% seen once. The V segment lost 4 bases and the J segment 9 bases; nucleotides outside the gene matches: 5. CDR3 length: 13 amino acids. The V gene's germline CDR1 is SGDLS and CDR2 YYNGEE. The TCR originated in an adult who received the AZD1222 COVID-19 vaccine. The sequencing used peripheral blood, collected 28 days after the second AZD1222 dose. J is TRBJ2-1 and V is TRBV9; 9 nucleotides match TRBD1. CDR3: CASSSWTGAEQFF. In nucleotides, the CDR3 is TGTGCCAGCAGCTCATGGACAGGGGCTGAGCAGTTCTTC.